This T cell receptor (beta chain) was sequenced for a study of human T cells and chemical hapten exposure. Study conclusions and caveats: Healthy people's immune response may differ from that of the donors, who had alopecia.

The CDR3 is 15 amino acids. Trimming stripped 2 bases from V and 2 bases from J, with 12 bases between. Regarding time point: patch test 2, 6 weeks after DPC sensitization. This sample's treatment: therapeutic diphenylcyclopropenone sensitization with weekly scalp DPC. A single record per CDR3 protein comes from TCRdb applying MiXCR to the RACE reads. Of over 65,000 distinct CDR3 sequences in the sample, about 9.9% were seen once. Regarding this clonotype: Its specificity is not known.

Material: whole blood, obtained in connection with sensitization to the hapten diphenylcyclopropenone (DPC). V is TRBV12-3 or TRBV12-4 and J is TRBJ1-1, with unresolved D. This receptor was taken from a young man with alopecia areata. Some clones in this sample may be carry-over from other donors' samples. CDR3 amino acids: CASSLQGQLNTEAFF. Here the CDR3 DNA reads TGTGCCAGCAGTTTACAAGGTCAGCTCAACACTGAAGCTTTCTTT.